The rows below give T cell receptor beta chains drawn from one sample of a study of blood T cells in healthy people across ages. TCRdb passed the 5' RACE reads through MiXCR, listing each CDR3 protein once. The sample lists more than 650,000 distinct CDR3 sequences; about a quarter were seen once. The same sample was also studied in work on T cells of mothers and their children.

Sample: blood. The source is a boy aged 5-17 years in good health. CDR3s include the opening cysteine and the closing phenylalanine or tryptophan. The D gene is left open where the match is weak. The size field is filled for only some rows; it gives once, few, many or a size class.

D gene,J gene,clone size,V gene,CDR3 DNA,CDR3 protein
NA,TRBJ2-6,NA,TRBV6-5,TGTGCCAGCAGTTACTCGACGGGGAGCTCTGGGGCCAACGTCCTGACTTTC,CASSYSTGSSGANVLTF
NA,TRBJ1-6,NA,TRBV27,TGTGCCAGCAGTTTCGGGGGTAGGTCACCCCTCCACTTT,CASSFGGRSPLHF
NA,TRBJ2-5,NA,TRBV20-1,TGCAGTGCTAGACAATTTCAAGAGACCCAGTACTTC,CSARQFQETQYF
NA,TRBJ2-2,few,TRBV29-1,TGCAGCGTTGAATTGGATCCCGGGGAGCTGTTTTTT,CSVELDPGELFF
TRBD1,TRBJ2-4,once,TRBV6-6,TGTGCCAGCAGTCACGGGACAGGGGGAGCCAAAAACATTCAGTACTTC,CASSHGTGGAKNIQYF
NA,TRBJ2-4,few,TRBV12-3/TRBV12-4,TGTGCCAGCAGTCAATGGGGGGGGCTGGTAGCCAAAAACATTCAGTACTTC,CASSQWGGLVAKNIQYF
TRBD1,TRBJ1-4,many,TRBV6-1,TGTGCCAGCAGTGAGATCCTACAGGGGGTCGGTGAAAAACTGTTTTTT,CASSEILQGVGEKLFF
TRBD1,TRBJ1-2,NA,TRBV12-3/TRBV12-4,TGTGCCAGCAGGGGGACAGGCTATGGCTACACCTTC,CASRGTGYGYTF
TRBD1,TRBJ1-2,NA,TRBV27,TGTGCCAGCAGTAAGCCGGACAGGGGTGGTGGCTACACCTTC,CASSKPDRGGGYTF
NA,TRBJ2-7,few,TRBV7-9,TGTGCCAGCAGCTTAGGTTCGGCCCAGTGGGCCTACGAGCAGTACTTC,CASSLGSAQWAYEQYF
NA,TRBJ1-2,NA,TRBV29-1,TGCAGCGTGGGGACTGGACGGGGCTACACCTTC,CSVGTGRGYTF
TRBD1,TRBJ2-1,few,TRBV19,TGTGCCAGTAGTATAGCTACAGGGGCCCGCTACAATGAGCAGTTCTTC,CASSIATGARYNEQFF
NA,TRBJ2-2,few,TRBV10-3,TGTGCCATCAGTGGGGGGGCGCAGACCGGGGAGCTGTTTTTT,CAISGGAQTGELFF
NA,TRBJ1-4,few,TRBV29-1,TGCAGCGCTGCGGCAGGGGAGGGGGAAAAACTGTTTTTT,CSAAAGEGEKLFF
NA,TRBJ2-3,few,TRBV4-1,TGCGCCAGCAGCCTTGCCCGGGACCCTTACACAGATACGCAGTATTTT,CASSLARDPYTDTQYF
NA,TRBJ2-1,NA,TRBV20-1,TGCAGTGCCGCCGGGACTTACCACAATGAGCAGTTCTTC,CSAAGTYHNEQFF
TRBD1,TRBJ2-3,few,TRBV12-3/TRBV12-4,TGTGCCAGCAGACAGGGGGCGCGTCCAGATACGCAGTATTTT,CASRQGARPDTQYF
NA,TRBJ2-3,NA,TRBV7-9,TGTGCCAGCAGCTTAGACGGCCGCACCACAGATACGCAGTATTTT,CASSLDGRTTDTQYF
NA,TRBJ2-1,NA,TRBV12-3/TRBV12-4,TGTGCCAGCAGTCCCCGAGAAGGATACAATGAGCAGTTCTTC,CASSPREGYNEQFF
NA,TRBJ1-4,few,TRBV2,TGTGCCAGCAGCCGGATTGGAACTAATGAAAAACTGTTTTTT,CASSRIGTNEKLFF
NA,TRBJ2-5,few,TRBV24-1,TGTGCCACCAGTGATTTCCGAGGGACCCAGTACTTC,CATSDFRGTQYF
TRBD2,TRBJ2-1,NA,TRBV9,TGTGCCAGCAGCGCCCTCGGTTCAGCGGGGGGTCAGGAAAATGAGCAGTTCTTC,CASSALGSAGGQENEQFF
NA,TRBJ1-4,NA,TRBV12-3/TRBV12-4,TGTGCCAGCAGTTTCAGGGCGGCTCCTAATGAAAAACTGTTTTTT,CASSFRAAPNEKLFF
TRBD1,TRBJ2-5,NA,TRBV19,TGTGCCAGTAGCCGGTCCGACAGGGAAGAGACCCAGTACTTC,CASSRSDREETQYF
TRBD2,TRBJ2-5,NA,TRBV5-4,TGTGCCAGCAGCTCCTTTCAGCGGGGGGGCGTAGAGACCCAGTACTTC,CASSSFQRGGVETQYF
TRBD1,TRBJ2-5,few,TRBV5-1,TGCGCCAGCAGCGAACAGGGGACCCCCTCGGCCCAGTACTTC,CASSEQGTPSAQYF
NA,TRBJ2-1,NA,TRBV7-8,TGTGCCAGCAGCCACCGGGACACCTATTCCAATGAGCAGTTCTTC,CASSHRDTYSNEQFF
NA,TRBJ2-5,NA,TRBV15,TGTGCCACCAGCAGAGAGCCACACCAAAAAGAGACCCAGTACTTC,CATSREPHQKETQYF
TRBD2,TRBJ2-1,once,TRBV29-1,TGCAGCGTTGGAGGGGAGGGTTTCAGCTCCTACAATGAGCAGTTCTTC,CSVGGEGFSSYNEQFF
TRBD1,TRBJ1-2,few,TRBV29-1,TGCAGCGCTGGCGTGGCAGGGACAGGTGGCTACGCCTTC,CSAGVAGTGGYAF
NA,TRBJ2-7,NA,TRBV7-9,TGTGCCAGCAGCTTATCAGCTGTGGGACTCCACGAGCAGTACTTC,CASSLSAVGLHEQYF
NA,TRBJ2-2,few,TRBV3-1,TGTGCCAGCAGTTATCCCTTCGGCGGGGAGCTGTTTTTT,CASSYPFGGELFF
NA,TRBJ2-2,NA,TRBV28,TGTGCCAGCAGTTCCCCCCCCAACACCGGGGAGCTGTTTTTT,CASSSPPNTGELFF
TRBD1,TRBJ1-1,few,TRBV27,TGTGCCAGCAGTCCCCTCCTCGGAGGGGGCGCTGAAGCTTTCTTT,CASSPLLGGGAEAFF
TRBD1,TRBJ2-5,NA,TRBV5-1,TGCGCCAGCAGCTTGGATATCAGGGGGGAGACCCAGTACTTC,CASSLDIRGETQYF
NA,TRBJ2-7,once,TRBV20-1,TGCAGTGCTAGAGAGGGGGAGACCAACGAGCAGTACTTC,CSAREGETNEQYF
NA,TRBJ1-1,few,TRBV12-3/TRBV12-4,TGTGCCAGCAGTTTTGGGCTAGAAGCTTTCTTT,CASSFGLEAFF
TRBD2,TRBJ2-2,NA,TRBV7-3,TGTGCCAGCAGCCCGTCCGGGACTAGCGGCACCGGGGAGCTGTTTTTT,CASSPSGTSGTGELFF
NA,TRBJ2-1,NA,TRBV20-1,TGCAGTGCTGGAGAATATGAGCAGTTCTTC,CSAGEYEQFF
TRBD1,TRBJ1-2,NA,TRBV2,TGTGCCAGCAGGACCGGGACAGCCGCTCGAAATAACTATGGCTACACCTTC,CASRTGTAARNNYGYTF
NA,TRBJ1-1,NA,TRBV5-1,TGCGCCAGCAGCCAAGGGACACAAAACACTGAAGCTTTCTTT,CASSQGTQNTEAFF
NA,TRBJ2-6,once,TRBV5-1,TGCGCCAGCAGCCGGACGGGTACCTCTGGGGCCAACGTCCTGACTTTC,CASSRTGTSGANVLTF
NA,TRBJ1-4,NA,TRBV20-1,TGCAGTGCCTTAAGTGGGCAGGGGATTGCAACTAATGAAAAACTGTTTTTT,CSALSGQGIATNEKLFF
TRBD1,TRBJ2-5,many,TRBV5-1,TGTGCCAGCAGCCTTGGGACAGGGGAAGAGACCCAGTACTTC,CASSLGTGEETQYF
NA,TRBJ2-1,NA,TRBV5-1,TGCGCCAGCAGCTTGGCCCAGGAGGGGTACAATGAGCAGTTCTTC,CASSLAQEGYNEQFF
NA,TRBJ2-5,many,TRBV18,TGTGCCAGCTCACCGCGCCAAGAGACCCAGTACTTC,CASSPRQETQYF
TRBD1,TRBJ2-2,NA,TRBV12-3/TRBV12-4,TGTGCCAGCAAACAGGGGTCCGGGGAGCTGTTTTTT,CASKQGSGELFF
NA,TRBJ2-3,few,TRBV29-1,TGCAGCGTCTGGGTCGGCCCAGATACGCAGTATTTT,CSVWVGPDTQYF
NA,TRBJ1-2,NA,TRBV10-3,TGTGCCATCAGTGATGGTTCAAGCTATGGCTACACCTTC,CAISDGSSYGYTF
TRBD1,TRBJ1-2,few,TRBV15,TGTGCCACCAGCGGGGGACAGGGTTCTAACTATGGCTACACCTTC,CATSGGQGSNYGYTF
NA,TRBJ2-7,NA,TRBV10-2,TGCGCCAGCAGTGAGTCCGAGACGGTCCCCTACGAGCAGTACTTC,CASSESETVPYEQYF
NA,TRBJ1-6,few,TRBV5-1,TGCGCCAGCAGCTTGGATGGGGGCCCTAATTCACCCCTCCACTTT,CASSLDGGPNSPLHF
TRBD2,TRBJ2-3,NA,TRBV18,TGTGCCAGCTCACGCCAGCGGGAGGGCGCAGATACGCAGTATTTT,CASSRQREGADTQYF
NA,TRBJ1-2,NA,TRBV6-6,TGTGCCAGCAGTTACTCCGGAGGGGGTTACTATGGCTACACCTTC,CASSYSGGGYYGYTF
TRBD1,TRBJ2-7,NA,TRBV11-2,TGTGCCAGCAGGGAACAGGGGACCTCCTACGAGCAGTACTTC,CASREQGTSYEQYF
TRBD2,TRBJ2-1,few,TRBV7-3,TGTGCCAGCAGCCTGGAGCGGGGGGGCCATGATGAGCAGTTCTTC,CASSLERGGHDEQFF
NA,TRBJ2-1,NA,TRBV20-1,TGCAGTGCTAGTCCCGGGAGCTACAATGAGCAGTTCTTC,CSASPGSYNEQFF
NA,TRBJ2-5,NA,TRBV3-1,TGTGCCAGCAGCCAACTTCTGGGGGGGACCCAGTACTTC,CASSQLLGGTQYF
NA,TRBJ1-1,few,TRBV7-2,TGTGCCAGCAGCCCTCGGACAGCCCTGAACACTGAAGCTTTCTTT,CASSPRTALNTEAFF